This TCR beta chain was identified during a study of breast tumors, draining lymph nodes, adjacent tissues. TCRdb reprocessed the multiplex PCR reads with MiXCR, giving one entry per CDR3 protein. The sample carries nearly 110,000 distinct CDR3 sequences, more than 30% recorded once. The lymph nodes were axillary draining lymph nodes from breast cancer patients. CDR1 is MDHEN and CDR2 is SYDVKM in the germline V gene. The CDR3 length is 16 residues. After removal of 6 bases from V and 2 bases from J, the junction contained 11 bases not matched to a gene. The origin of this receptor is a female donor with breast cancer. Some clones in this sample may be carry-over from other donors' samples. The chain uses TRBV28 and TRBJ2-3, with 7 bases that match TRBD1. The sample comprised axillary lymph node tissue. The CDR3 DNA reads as TGTGCCAGCAGAGGTAGGACAGGCACCAACACAGATACGCAGTATTTT. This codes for CASRGRTGTNTDTQYF.